This TCR beta chain was documented in a study of PD-1 blockade in classical Hodgkin lymphoma. The length of the CDR3 is 14 residues. CDR1 is SGHTA, CDR2 FQGNSA, per germline. Trimming pared 4 bases from V and 2 bases from J, leaving 12 bases between. Points from the study as a whole: Prior therapy or disease activity may underlie the repertoire differences, whose causes remain undefined. Newly diagnosed patients and complete responders had comparable diversity at baseline.

Produced via immunoSEQ multiplex PCR; TCRdb's table is partial and in-frame only. The sample records 150,000 or so clones, around 84% being singletons. About this clone itself: Its target is unknown.

All patients experienced relapse after autologous stem cell transplantation, and brentuximab vedotin exposure was variable. The source material was peripheral blood mononuclear cells (PBMCs), sampled before the second cycle of nivolumab. The sequence came from a human donor with classical Hodgkin lymphoma. This rearrangement joins TRBV7-2 to TRBJ2-7; D uncertain. CDR3 amino acids: CASSSSYLTYEQYF. CDR3 DNA: TGTGCCAGCAGCTCTTCGTACCTAACCTACGAGCAGTACTTC.